This T cell receptor (beta chain) was profiled in a study of cytomegalovirus exposure and HLA in healthy donors (dated by TCRdb to the late 2010s). Turning to the overall study: A later analysis indicated that the 90 to 150 validation repertoires were generated on the platform also employed for the roughly 650 repertoires of the first cohort. The study aimed to test whether signatures of past pathogen exposure could be identified by cataloging public T cell receptors. Along with the approximately 650-subject first cohort, a separate validation cohort of over a hundred different subjects was used. To predict cytomegalovirus infection status, the study combined high-throughput TCR immunosequencing, statistical association of individual TCRs with disease status, and machine learning. Paper-wide results and their limitations: A total of around 150 TCR beta chains were listed by the study as associated with cytomegalovirus. A later analysis had no HLA typing for the validation cohort, so co-occurrence there was scored across all 130 or so repertoires. The authors suggested that the approach could potentially be extended to other disease states and immunological phenotypes. Most TCR sequences were seen in very few donors, while some public TCRs were found in many individuals. In vitro tests confirmed that a few of the cytomegalovirus-associated TCR beta chains recognize cytomegalovirus antigens. Subsequent analysis determined that TCRs grouped into clusters in the first cohort also showed a tendency toward co-occurrence across the roughly 120 validation repertoires, and 85% to 95% of cluster scores exceeded 0. The classifier was reported to diagnose cytomegalovirus status with high specificity and sensitivity in both the original cohort and the validation cohort.

This clone showed up just a few times. Its antigen remains unidentified. Base-call qualities are not available, and no considerably larger clone is one nucleotide away. Looking up the germline V gene yields CDR1 SGHDT and CDR2 YYEEEE. Including the terminal cysteine and phenylalanine, the CDR3 comprises 14 residues. Only the CDR3 DNA stays, 42 bases, in frame from base 1. V loses 6 bases at its end and J loses 1 base; junction bases beyond the gene matches: 3. The donors were included in the validation cohort of over a hundred subjects, a group kept apart from the approximately 650-subject first cohort. The receptor library was made with the immunoSEQ multiplex PCR assay. Per the source publication's procedure: A statistical classification framework was built to diagnose cytomegalovirus status from the catalog of TCR beta chain sequences. TCRdb took over this immuneACCESS table, retaining in-frame rearrangements with V and J assigned. Such tables are incomplete; in checked studies, under half of the missing clones stem from an unresolved V gene, and the remainder is unexplained. D and trimming come from the DNA, and the V and J calls and clone size come from that table. This sample is represented by some 150,000 clones; 90% of them were singletons. In total, the top ten clones hold roughly 6.5% of the sample.

The rearrangement combines TRBV5-6 with TRBJ2-1; the junction holds 8 bases that match TRBD2. This sequence originates from a woman aged 25-40 years in good health and CMV-seropositive. The sample comprised PBMCs. The encoded CDR3 is CASNRGGSYNEQFF. In nucleotide form, the sequence is TGTGCCAGCAACCGGGGGGGGTCCTACAATGAGCAGTTCTTC.